This entry lists 4 T cell receptor beta chains sequenced from one sample in a study of radiotherapy plus CTLA-4 blockade in lung cancer. The repertoire was sequenced with immunoSEQ multiplex PCR; TCRdb's copy has only in-frame clones and lacks some. The sample holds around 45,000 clones, around 76% seen once. Here the sequenced sample was peripheral blood, taken from a patient treated with radiotherapy plus ipilimumab. The source of these receptors is a human donor with non-small cell lung cancer who had stable disease on radiotherapy plus ipilimumab.

V gene TRBV23-1 combines with J gene TRBJ2-4; the D is unclear. TRBV23-1 is noted as an ORF with a role that remains uncertain. The CDR3 loop spans 9 amino acids. The V end was cut by 8 bases, the J end by 6 bases, with 2 bases between. CDR3 loop: CASLNIQYF. CDR3 sequence (DNA): TGCGCCAGCCTAAACATTCAGTACTTC.

The chain links TRBV5-1 to TRBJ2-5; D gene ambiguous. The length of the CDR3 is 13 residues. CDR1 is SGHRS, CDR2 YFSETQ, per germline. V gave up 5 bases and J gave up 4 bases, with 12 bases separating them. The CDR3 DNA is TGCGCCAGCAGTCCCGATAGGTCAGAGACCCAGTACTTC. This gives the protein CASSPDRSETQYF.

This clone has a handful of counts. V is TRBV18 and J is TRBJ2-7, with 9 positions matching TRBD1. Trimming at V came to 3 bases and at J to 1 base, leaving 7 bases not matched to a gene. This CDR3 is built from 16 residues. Germline CDR1 and CDR2: KGHSH and LQKENI. The CDR3, as DNA: TGTGCCAGCTCACCCTCGACAGGGGGGCCGTCCTACGAGCAGTACTTC. Its translation is CASSPSTGGPSYEQYF.

This clone has a handful of counts. V gene TRBV5-6 combines with J gene TRBJ2-5; TRBD1 matches at 12 bases. The CDR3 totals 16 residues. CDR1 SGHDT and CDR2 YYEEEE come from the germline V gene. V shed 4 bases and J 5 bases; nucleotides not matched to a gene: 9. The CDR3 bases are TGTGCCAGCAGCGGGACAGGGGGCGAGAGTAGGGAGACCCAGTACTTC. It encodes CASSGTGGESRETQYF.